This TCR beta chain was found in a study of long-term antiretroviral therapy in people with HIV. Study conclusions and caveats: Post-ART, diversity grew, though it stayed under transplant donor control levels. Pre-ART expanded TRB clones stayed dominant throughout, though often decreasing after ART.

The assay used was immunoSEQ (version v3.0), run at survey level. Sequencing of each sample targeted 40,000-50,000 T-cell genomes. Repertoires were generated with immunoSEQ multiplex PCR, while TCRdb's copy carries only in-frame clones and drops some. The sample has 30,000 to 40,000 clones, about 76% seen once. As to this clone: Its antigen is unidentified.

The CDR3 spans 14 residues. V usage is TRBV21-1 and J usage is TRBJ2-7. TRBV21-1 is reported as a pseudogene. Sequencing was performed on unsorted PBMCs, taken 1.9 years after starting antiretroviral therapy. The source of this sequence is a man between 18 and 35 years old with HIV. For the CDR3, the DNA is TGTGCCAGCAGCAAAGGGTACCTATCCTACGAGCAGTACGTC. Translation: CASSKGYLSYEQYV.